This T cell receptor (beta chain) was sequenced in a study of blood T cell repertoires in COVID-19. Whole-study context: T cells, B-cell-depleted T cells, or PBMCs provided the cDNA or gDNA that served as material.

Original handling: Cell counts per sample came from amplifying reference gene primers. TCRdb keeps only in-frame clones here, not all; method: immunoSEQ multiplex PCR. V and J calls and clone size are as listed in that table; D and trimming were resolved from the DNA. The sample lists some 460,000 clones, about 85% occurring once. This CDR3 has 19 residues. Trimming at V came to 5 bases and at J to 0 bases, leaving 16 bases not matched to a gene. Germline CDR1 and CDR2: PRHDT and FYEKMQ (reference sequence). Sequences were obtained from PBMCs or T cells enriched from blood (not recorded which). V gene TRBV13 combines with J gene TRBJ1-3; TRBD1 agrees at 7 bases. This TCR was recovered from a woman between 18 and 29 years old with acute COVID-19. CDR3: CASSKRQGPRSSSGNTIYF. The CDR3 DNA reads TGTGCCAGCAGCAAAAGACAGGGTCCGAGATCCTCCTCTGGAAACACCATATATTTT.